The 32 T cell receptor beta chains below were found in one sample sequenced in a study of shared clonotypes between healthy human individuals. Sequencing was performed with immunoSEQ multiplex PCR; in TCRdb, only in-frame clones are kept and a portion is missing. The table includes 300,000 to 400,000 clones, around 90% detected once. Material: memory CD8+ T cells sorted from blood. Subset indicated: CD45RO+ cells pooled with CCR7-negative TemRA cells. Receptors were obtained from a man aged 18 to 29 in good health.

The CDR3 region is CASSAPPGTGYNEQFF. For the CDR3, the DNA is TGTGCCAGCAGCGCCCCCCCCGGGACAGGATACAATGAGCAGTTCTTC. V gene TRBV9 combines with J gene TRBJ2-1, with 8 positions matching TRBD1. Germline V gene data show CDR1 as SGDLS and CDR2 as YYNGEE. V lost 3 bases and J lost 4; bases outside the gene matches: 9. The length of the CDR3 is 16 residues.

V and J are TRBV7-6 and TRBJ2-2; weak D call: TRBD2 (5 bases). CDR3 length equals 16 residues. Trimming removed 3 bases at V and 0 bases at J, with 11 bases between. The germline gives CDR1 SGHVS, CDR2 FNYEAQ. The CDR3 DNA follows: TGTGCCAGCAGCTTTTCGACTACCCCGAACACCGGGGAGCTGTTTTTT. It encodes CASSFSTTPNTGELFF.

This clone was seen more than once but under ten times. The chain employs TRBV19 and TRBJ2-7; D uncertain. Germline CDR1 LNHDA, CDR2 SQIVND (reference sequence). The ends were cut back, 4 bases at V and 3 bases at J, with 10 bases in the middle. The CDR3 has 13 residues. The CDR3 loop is CASSSLASYEQYF. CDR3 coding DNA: TGTGCCAGTAGTAGCCTCGCCAGCTACGAGCAGTACTTC.

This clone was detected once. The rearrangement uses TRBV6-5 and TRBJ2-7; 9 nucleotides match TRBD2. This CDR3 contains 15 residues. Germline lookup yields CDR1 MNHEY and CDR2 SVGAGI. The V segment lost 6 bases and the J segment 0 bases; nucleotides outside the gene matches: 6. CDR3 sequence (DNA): TGTGCCAGCAGAGCCGGACTAGCGTTCTCCTACGAGCAGTACTTC. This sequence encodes CASRAGLAFSYEQYF.

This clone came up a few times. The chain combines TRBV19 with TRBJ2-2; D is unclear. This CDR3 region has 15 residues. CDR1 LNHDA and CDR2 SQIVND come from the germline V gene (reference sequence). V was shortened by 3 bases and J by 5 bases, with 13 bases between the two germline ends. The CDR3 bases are TGTGCCAGTAGTATTCCCCCACGGATGACCGGGGAGCTGTTTTTT. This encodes CASSIPPRMTGELFF.

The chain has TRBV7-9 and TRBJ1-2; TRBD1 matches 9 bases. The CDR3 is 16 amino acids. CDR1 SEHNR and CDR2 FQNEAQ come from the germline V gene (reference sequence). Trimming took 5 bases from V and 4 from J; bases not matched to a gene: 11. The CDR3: CASSANLLQGAYGYTF. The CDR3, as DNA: TGTGCCAGCAGCGCAAACCTACTACAGGGGGCCTATGGCTACACCTTC.

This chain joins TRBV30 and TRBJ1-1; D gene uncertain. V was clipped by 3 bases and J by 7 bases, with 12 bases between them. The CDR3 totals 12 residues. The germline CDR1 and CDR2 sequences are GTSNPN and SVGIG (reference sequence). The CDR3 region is CAWRVQPGEAFF. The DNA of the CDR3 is TGTGCCTGGAGGGTTCAACCGGGTGAAGCTTTCTTT.

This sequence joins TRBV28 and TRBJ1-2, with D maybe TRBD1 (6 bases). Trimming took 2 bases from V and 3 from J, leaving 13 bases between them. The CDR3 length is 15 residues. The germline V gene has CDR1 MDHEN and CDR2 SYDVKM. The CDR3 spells CASSLVAGVDYGYTF. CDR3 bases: TGTGCCAGCAGTTTAGTTGCAGGGGTAGACTATGGCTACACCTTC.

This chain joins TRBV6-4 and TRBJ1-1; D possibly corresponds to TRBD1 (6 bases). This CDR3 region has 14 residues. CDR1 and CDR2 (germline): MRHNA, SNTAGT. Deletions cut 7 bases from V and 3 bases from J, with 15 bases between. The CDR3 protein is CASTSLGGDTEAFF. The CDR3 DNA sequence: TGTGCCAGCACCTCATTGGGGGGCGACACTGAAGCTTTCTTT.

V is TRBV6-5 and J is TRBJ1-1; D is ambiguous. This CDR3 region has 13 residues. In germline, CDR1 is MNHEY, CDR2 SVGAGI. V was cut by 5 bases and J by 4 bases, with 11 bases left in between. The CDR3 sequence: CASSTDVFTEAFF. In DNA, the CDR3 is TGTGCCAGCAGTACGGATGTTTTCACTGAAGCTTTCTTT.

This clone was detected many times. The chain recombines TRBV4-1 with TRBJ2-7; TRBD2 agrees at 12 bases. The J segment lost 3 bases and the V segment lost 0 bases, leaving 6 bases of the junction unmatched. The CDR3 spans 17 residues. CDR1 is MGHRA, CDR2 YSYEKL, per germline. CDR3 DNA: TGCGCCAGCAGCCAAGATTCTAGCGGGGGGGCTAGCTACGAGCAGTACTTC. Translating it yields CASSQDSSGGASYEQYF.

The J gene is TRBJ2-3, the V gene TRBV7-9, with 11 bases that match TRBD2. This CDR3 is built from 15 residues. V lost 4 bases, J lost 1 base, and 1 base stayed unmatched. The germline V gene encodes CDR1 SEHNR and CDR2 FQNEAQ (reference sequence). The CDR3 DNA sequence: TGTGCCAGCAGCTCGGGACTAGCGGGCACAGATACGCAGTATTTT. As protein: CASSSGLAGTDTQYF.

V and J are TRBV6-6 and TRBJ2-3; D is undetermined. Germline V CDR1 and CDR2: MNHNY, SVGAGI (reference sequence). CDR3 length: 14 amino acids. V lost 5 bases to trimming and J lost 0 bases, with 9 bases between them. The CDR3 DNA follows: TGTGCCAGCAGTCCCCCCGGGAGCACAGATACGCAGTATTTT. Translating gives CASSPPGSTDTQYF.

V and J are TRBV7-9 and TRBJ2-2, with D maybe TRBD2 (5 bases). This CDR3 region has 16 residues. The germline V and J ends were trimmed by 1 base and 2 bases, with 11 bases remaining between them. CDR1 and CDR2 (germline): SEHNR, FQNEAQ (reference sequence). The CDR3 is CASSLVRGHNTGELFF. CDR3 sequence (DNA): TGTGCCAGCAGCTTAGTCCGGGGTCATAACACCGGGGAGCTGTTTTTT.

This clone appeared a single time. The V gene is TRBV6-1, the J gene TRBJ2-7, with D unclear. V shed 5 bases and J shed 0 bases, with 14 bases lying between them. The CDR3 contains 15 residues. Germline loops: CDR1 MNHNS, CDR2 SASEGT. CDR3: CASSLRATYSYEQYF. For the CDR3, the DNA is TGTGCCAGCAGTCTCCGGGCCACATACTCCTACGAGCAGTACTTC.

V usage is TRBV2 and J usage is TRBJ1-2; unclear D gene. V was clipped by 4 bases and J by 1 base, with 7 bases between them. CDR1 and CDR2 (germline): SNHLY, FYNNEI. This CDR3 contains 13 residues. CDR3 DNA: TGTGCCAGCAGTGCGGATTTTAACTATGGCTACACCTTC. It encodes CASSADFNYGYTF.

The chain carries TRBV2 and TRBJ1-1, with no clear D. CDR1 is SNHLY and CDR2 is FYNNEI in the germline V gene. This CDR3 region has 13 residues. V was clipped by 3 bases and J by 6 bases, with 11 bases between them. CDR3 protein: CASSDLYGPEAFF. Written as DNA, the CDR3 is TGTGCCAGCAGTGATCTGTACGGCCCTGAAGCTTTCTTT.

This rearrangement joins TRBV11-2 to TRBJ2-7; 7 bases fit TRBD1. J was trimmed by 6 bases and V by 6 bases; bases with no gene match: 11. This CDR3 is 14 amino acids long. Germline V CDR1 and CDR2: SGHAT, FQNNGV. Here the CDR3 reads CASRHPGGPGEQYF. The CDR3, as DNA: TGTGCCAGCAGACACCCAGGGGGACCGGGCGAGCAGTACTTC.

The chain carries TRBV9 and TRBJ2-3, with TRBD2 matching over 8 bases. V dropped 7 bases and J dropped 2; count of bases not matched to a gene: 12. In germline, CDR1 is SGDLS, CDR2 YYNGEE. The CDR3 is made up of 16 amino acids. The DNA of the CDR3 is TGTGCCAGCGGGGACCGGGTAGCGGGGTCCACAGATACGCAGTATTTT. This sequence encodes CASGDRVAGSTDTQYF.

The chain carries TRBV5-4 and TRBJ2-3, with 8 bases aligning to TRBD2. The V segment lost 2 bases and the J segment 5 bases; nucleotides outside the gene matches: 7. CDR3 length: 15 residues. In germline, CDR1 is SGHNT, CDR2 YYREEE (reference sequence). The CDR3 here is CASSLYWREVDTQYF. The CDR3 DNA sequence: TGTGCCAGCAGCTTATACTGGCGGGAGGTAGATACGCAGTATTTT.

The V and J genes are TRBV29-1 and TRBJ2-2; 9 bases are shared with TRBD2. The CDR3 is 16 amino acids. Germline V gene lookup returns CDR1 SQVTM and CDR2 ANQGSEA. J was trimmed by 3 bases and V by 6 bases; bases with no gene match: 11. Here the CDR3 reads CSVAPVAGEYTGELFF. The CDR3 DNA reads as TGCAGCGTCGCGCCCGTAGCGGGAGAGTACACCGGGGAGCTGTTTTTT.

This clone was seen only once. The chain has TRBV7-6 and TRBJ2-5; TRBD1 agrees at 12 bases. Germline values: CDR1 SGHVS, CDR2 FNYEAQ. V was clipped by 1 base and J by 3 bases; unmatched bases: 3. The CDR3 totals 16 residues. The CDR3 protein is CASSLVGQGAEETQYF. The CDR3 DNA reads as TGTGCCAGCAGCTTAGTGGGACAGGGGGCGGAAGAGACCCAGTACTTC. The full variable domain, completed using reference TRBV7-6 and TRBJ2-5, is GAGVSQSPRYKVTKRGQDVALRCDPISGHVSLYWYRQALGQGPEFLTYFNYEAQQDKSGLPNDRFSAERPEGSISTLTIQRTEQRDSAMYRCASSLVGQGAEETQYFGPGTRLLVL.

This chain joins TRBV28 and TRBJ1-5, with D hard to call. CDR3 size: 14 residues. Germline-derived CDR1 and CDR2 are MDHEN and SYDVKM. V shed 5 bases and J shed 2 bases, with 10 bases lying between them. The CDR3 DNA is TGTGCCAGCAGTACCCGAGTGGGCAATCAGCCCCAGCATTTT. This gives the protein CASSTRVGNQPQHF.

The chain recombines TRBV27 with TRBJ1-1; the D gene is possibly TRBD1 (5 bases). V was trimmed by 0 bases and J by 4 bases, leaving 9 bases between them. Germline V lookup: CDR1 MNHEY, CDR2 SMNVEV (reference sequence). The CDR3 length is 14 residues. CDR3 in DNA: TGTGCCAGCAGTTTATCCTTTAGGGGCACTGAAGCTTTCTTT. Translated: CASSLSFRGTEAFF.

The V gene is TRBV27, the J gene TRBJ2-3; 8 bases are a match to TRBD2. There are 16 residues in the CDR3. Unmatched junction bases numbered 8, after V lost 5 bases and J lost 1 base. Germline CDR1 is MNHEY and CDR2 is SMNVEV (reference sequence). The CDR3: CASSPLGAGGTDTQYF. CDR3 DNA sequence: TGTGCCAGCAGTCCCTTGGGAGCGGGGGGCACAGATACGCAGTATTTT.

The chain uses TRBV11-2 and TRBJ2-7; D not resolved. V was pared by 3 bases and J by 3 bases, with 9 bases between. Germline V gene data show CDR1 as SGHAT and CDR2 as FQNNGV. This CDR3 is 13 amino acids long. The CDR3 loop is CASSFYTYYEQYF. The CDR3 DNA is TGTGCCAGCAGCTTCTACACTTACTACGAGCAGTACTTC.

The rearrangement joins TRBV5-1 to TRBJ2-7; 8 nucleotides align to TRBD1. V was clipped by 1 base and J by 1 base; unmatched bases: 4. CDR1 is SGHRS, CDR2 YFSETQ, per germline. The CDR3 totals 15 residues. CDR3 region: CASSLRTGLSYEQYF. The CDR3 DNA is TGCGCCAGCAGCTTGAGGACAGGGTTGTCCTACGAGCAGTACTTC.

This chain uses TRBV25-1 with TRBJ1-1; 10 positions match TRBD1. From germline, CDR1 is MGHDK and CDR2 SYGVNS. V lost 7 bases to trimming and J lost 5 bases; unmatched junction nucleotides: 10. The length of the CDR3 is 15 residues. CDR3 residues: CASTAGTGAGTEAFF. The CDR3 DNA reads TGTGCCAGCACCGCCGGGACAGGGGCGGGGACTGAAGCTTTCTTT.

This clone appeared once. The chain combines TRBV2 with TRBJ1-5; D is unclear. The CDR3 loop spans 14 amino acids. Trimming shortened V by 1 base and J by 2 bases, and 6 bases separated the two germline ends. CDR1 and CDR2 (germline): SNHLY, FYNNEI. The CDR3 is CASSEDLGNQPQHF. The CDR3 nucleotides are TGTGCCAGCAGTGAAGATTTGGGCAATCAGCCCCAGCATTTT.

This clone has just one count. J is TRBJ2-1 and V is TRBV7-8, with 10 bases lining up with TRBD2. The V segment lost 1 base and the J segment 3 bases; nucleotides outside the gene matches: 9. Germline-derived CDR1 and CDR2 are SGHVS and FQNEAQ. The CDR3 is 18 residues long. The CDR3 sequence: CASSLEIPSGRDYNEQFF. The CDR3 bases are TGTGCCAGCAGCTTAGAGATTCCAAGCGGGAGGGACTACAATGAGCAGTTCTTC.

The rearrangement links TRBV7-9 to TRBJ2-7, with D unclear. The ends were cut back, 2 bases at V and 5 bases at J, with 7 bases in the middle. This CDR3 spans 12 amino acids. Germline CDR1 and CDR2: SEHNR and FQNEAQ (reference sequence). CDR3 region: CASSLNRDEQYF. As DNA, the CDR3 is TGTGCCAGCAGCTTAAACCGAGACGAGCAGTACTTC.

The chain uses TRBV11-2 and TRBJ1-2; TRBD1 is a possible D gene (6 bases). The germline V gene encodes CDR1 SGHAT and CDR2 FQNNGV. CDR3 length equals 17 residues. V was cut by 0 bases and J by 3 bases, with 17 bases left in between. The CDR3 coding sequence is TGTGCCAGCAGCTTAGATTGGGGGGCCGAAACCTACTATGGCTACACCTTC. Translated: CASSLDWGAETYYGYTF. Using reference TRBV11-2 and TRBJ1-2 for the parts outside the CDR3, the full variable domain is EAGVAQSPRYKIIEKRQSVAFWCNPISGHATLYWYQQILGQGPKLLIQFQNNGVVDDSQLPKDRFSAERLKGVDSTLKIQPAKLEDSAVYLCASSLDWGAETYYGYTFGSGTRLTVV.